This TCR beta chain was sequenced in a study of cytomegalovirus exposure and HLA in healthy donors. Study-level background: It was reported in a later analysis that the same platform had been used for the 100 to 150 validation repertoires as for the approximately 670 first-cohort repertoires.

The V and J ends lost 3 bases and 5 bases, in that order; junction bases with no gene match: 2. CDR1 is GTSNPN and CDR2 is SVGIG in the germline V gene (reference sequence). The CDR3 consists of 13 residues. Assay used: immunoSEQ multiplex PCR; TCRdb lists only in-frame clones, some missing. The sample lists about 120,000 clones; roughly 87% were seen once. The donors were members of the validation cohort comprising some 120 subjects, separate from the approximately 630-subject first cohort. Points on this clone: What it binds is unknown.

Study findings and constraints: TCR beta chains numbering more than 150 were designated cytomegalovirus-associated.

The TCR comes from a woman between 18 and 30 years old in good health and CMV-seronegative. The rearrangement joins TRBV30 to TRBJ2-2; 8 positions agree with TRBD1. Sequencing input: PBMCs. The CDR3 spells CAWSRTGTGELFF. The CDR3 nucleotides are TGTGCCTGGAGCAGGACAGGGACCGGGGAGCTGTTTTTT.